This is a list of T cell receptor beta chains from one sample in a study of breast tumors, draining lymph nodes, adjacent tissues. MiXCR, run by TCRdb on the multiplex PCR reads, gives a single entry per CDR3 protein. The sample includes 150,000 to 200,000 distinct CDR3 sequences, around 33% of them seen just once. Input material: axillary lymph node tissue. These TCRs come from a female donor with breast cancer. Some clones in this sample may be carry-over from other donors' samples. Both conserved end residues are part of each CDR3. The order of the fields is V gene, J gene, CDR3 protein.

V gene: TRBV18; J gene: TRBJ2-2; CDR3 protein: CASSPKANTGELFF
V gene: TRBV5-1; J gene: TRBJ2-2; CDR3 protein: CASSATAGELFF
V gene: TRBV20-1; J gene: TRBJ1-2; CDR3 protein: CSTETGTGLYGYPF
V gene: TRBV30; J gene: TRBJ1-2; CDR3 protein: CAWSAPAGWRTYGYTF
V gene: TRBV24-1; J gene: TRBJ1-6; CDR3 protein: CATSDSGGNSPLHF
V gene: TRBV5-1; J gene: TRBJ2-2; CDR3 protein: CASSLEVTGRTGELFF
V gene: TRBV5-8; J gene: TRBJ2-3; CDR3 protein: CASSLIRSYNEQYF
V gene: TRBV7-2; J gene: TRBJ2-1; CDR3 protein: CASSLTRYNEQFF
V gene: TRBV12-3/TRBV12-4; J gene: TRBJ1-2; CDR3 protein: CASSRQSAYGYTF
V gene: TRBV6-6; J gene: TRBJ2-1; CDR3 protein: CASSFRSPPYNEQFF
V gene: TRBV20-1; J gene: TRBJ2-1; CDR3 protein: CSARDPGGGLNEQFF
V gene: TRBV11-2; J gene: TRBJ2-7; CDR3 protein: CASGFGTSATYEQYF
V gene: TRBV4-3; J gene: TRBJ2-3; CDR3 protein: CASSQDRGRSTDTQYF
V gene: TRBV18; J gene: TRBJ2-7; CDR3 protein: CASSPIDRVAYEQYF
V gene: TRBV5-1; J gene: TRBJ1-1; CDR3 protein: CASSLVRGTEAFF
V gene: TRBV20-1; J gene: .; CDR3 protein: CSARGYGVGTQYF
V gene: TRBV3-1; J gene: TRBJ2-3; CDR3 protein: CASSQDSGDTQYF
V gene: TRBV7-6; J gene: TRBJ2-5; CDR3 protein: CASSLTAGVGETQYF
V gene: TRBV30; J gene: TRBJ1-2; CDR3 protein: CAWTLQGDGYTF
V gene: TRBV15; J gene: TRBJ2-2; CDR3 protein: CATSLENTGELFF
V gene: TRBV6-6; J gene: TRBJ2-1; CDR3 protein: CASSLGQGGQRYNEQFF
V gene: TRBV11-2; J gene: TRBJ2-2; CDR3 protein: CASSQNYIFNTGELFF
V gene: TRBV28; J gene: TRBJ2-7; CDR3 protein: CASSSLTGPAGHEQYF
V gene: TRBV20-1; J gene: TRBJ2-7; CDR3 protein: CSASGGQGPEQYF
V gene: TRBV18; J gene: TRBJ1-4; CDR3 protein: CASSPPGGSEKLFF
V gene: TRBV4-2; J gene: TRBJ2-3; CDR3 protein: CASSLGQQRTTDTQYF
V gene: TRBV5-1; J gene: TRBJ2-6; CDR3 protein: CASSLLGTGVLTF
V gene: TRBV5-5; J gene: TRBJ2-2; CDR3 protein: CASSQGQGRPYELFF
V gene: TRBV5-6; J gene: TRBJ2-1; CDR3 protein: CASSLVASGNSNEQFF
V gene: TRBV14; J gene: TRBJ2-3; CDR3 protein: CASSQRMAGGPLGDTQYF
V gene: TRBV6-1; J gene: TRBJ2-3; CDR3 protein: CASSLSGTGGTDTQYF
V gene: TRBV4-1; J gene: TRBJ1-2; CDR3 protein: CASSHVLQGRGDYGYTF
V gene: TRBV13; J gene: TRBJ2-7; CDR3 protein: CASSLRGLAGSEQYF
V gene: TRBV7-3; J gene: TRBJ2-2; CDR3 protein: CASSLKARGSGELFF
V gene: TRBV19; J gene: TRBJ1-5; CDR3 protein: CASSSRRGESNQPQHF